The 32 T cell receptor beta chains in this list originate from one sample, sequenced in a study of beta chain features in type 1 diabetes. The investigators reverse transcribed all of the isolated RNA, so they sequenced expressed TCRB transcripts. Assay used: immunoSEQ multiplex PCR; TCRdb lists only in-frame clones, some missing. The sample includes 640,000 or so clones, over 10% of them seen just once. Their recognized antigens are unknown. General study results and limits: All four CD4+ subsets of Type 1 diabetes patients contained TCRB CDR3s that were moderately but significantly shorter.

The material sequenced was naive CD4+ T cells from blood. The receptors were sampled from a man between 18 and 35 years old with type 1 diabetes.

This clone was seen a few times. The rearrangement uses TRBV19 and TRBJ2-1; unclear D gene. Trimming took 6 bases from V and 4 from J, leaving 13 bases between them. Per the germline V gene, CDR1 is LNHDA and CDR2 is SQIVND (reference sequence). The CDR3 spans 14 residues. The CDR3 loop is CASRWALGYNEQFF. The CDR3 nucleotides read TGTGCCAGTAGGTGGGCGTTAGGGTACAATGAGCAGTTCTTC.

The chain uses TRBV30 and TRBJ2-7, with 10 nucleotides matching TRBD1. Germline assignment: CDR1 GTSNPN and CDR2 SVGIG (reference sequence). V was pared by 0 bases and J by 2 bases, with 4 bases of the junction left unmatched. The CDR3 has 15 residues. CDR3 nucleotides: TGTGCCTGGAGTGTAGGGGACAGGGGCCCCTACGAGCAGTACTTC. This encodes CAWSVGDRGPYEQYF.

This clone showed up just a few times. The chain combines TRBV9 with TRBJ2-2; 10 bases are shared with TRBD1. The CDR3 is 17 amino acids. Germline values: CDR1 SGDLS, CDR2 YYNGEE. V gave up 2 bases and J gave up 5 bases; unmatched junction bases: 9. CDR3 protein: CASSVGTGAFSTGELFF. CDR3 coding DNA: TGTGCCAGCAGCGTTGGGACAGGGGCCTTCAGTACCGGGGAGCTGTTTTTT.

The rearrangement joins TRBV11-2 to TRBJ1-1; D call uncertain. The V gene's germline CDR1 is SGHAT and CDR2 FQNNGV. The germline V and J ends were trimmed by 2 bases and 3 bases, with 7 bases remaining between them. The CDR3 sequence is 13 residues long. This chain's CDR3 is CASSLTMDTEAFF. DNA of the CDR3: TGTGCCAGCAGCTTAACGATGGACACTGAAGCTTTCTTT.

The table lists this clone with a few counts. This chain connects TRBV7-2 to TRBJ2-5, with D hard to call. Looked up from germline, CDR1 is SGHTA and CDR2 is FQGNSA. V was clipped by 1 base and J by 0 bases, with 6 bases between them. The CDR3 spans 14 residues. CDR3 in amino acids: CASSLGPNQETQYF. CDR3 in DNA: TGTGCCAGCAGCTTAGGTCCCAACCAAGAGACCCAGTACTTC.

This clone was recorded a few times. The DNA for the CDR3 is TGTGCCAGCAGCGTTGGGGTACTAGCGGGAGATACGCAGTATTTT. Translating gives CASSVGVLAGDTQYF. The chain carries TRBV9 and TRBJ2-3; 9 bases agree with TRBD2. V was clipped by 2 bases and J by 5 bases; unmatched bases: 6. Germline-derived CDR1 and CDR2 are SGDLS and YYNGEE. This CDR3 contains 15 residues. Full variable domain (outside the CDR3, taken from reference TRBV9 and TRBJ2-3): DSGVTQTPKHLITATGQRVTLRCSPRSGDLSVYWYQQSLDQGLQFLIQYYNGEERAKGNILERFSAQQFPDLHSELNLSSLELGDSALYFCASSVGVLAGDTQYFGPGTRLTVL.

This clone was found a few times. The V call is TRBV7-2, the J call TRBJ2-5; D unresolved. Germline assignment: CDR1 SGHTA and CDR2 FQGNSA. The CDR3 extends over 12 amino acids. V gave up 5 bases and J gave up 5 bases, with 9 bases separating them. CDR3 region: CASSPQGETQYF. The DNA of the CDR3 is TGTGCCAGCAGCCCCCAAGGGGAGACCCAGTACTTC. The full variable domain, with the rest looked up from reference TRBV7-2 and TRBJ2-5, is GAGVSQSPSNKVTEKGKDVELRCDPISGHTALYWYRQSLGQGLEFLIYFQGNSAPDKSGLPSDRFSAERTGGSVSTLTIQRTQQEDSAVYLCASSPQGETQYFGPGTRLLVL.

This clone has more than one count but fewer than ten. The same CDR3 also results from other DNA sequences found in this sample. The CDR3 sequence: CAISTGDTEAFF. As DNA, the CDR3 is TGTGCCATCAGTACAGGGGACACTGAAGCTTTCTTT. This chain uses TRBV10-3 with TRBJ1-1, with TRBD1 identical over 7 bases. The CDR3 has 12 residues. Unmatched junction bases numbered 0, after V lost 5 bases and J lost 3 bases. The germline CDR1 and CDR2 sequences are ENHRY and SYGVKD.

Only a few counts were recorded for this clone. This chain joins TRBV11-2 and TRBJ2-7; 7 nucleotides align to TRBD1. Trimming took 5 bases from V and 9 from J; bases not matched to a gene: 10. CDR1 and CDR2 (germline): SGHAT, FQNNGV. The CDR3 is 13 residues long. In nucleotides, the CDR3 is TGTGCCAGCAGCGGACTGACAGGGATCGGGCAGTACTTC. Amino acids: CASSGLTGIGQYF.

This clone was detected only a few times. The CDR3 DNA follows: TGTGCCAGCAGCTCCCTCGGACTAGCGGGTTACAATGAGCAGTTCTTC. Translation: CASSSLGLAGYNEQFF. The chain couples TRBV7-9 to TRBJ2-1; 11 positions agree with TRBD2. This CDR3 has 16 amino acids. CDR1 and CDR2 from the germline V gene are SEHNR and FQNEAQ (reference sequence). Trimming at V came to 4 bases and at J to 4 bases, leaving 6 bases not matched to a gene.

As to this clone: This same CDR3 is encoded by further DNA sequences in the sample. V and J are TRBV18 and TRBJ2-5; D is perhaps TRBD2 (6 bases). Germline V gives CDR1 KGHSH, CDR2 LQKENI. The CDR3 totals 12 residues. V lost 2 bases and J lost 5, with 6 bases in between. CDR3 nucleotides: TGTGCCAGCTCACCAAGCGGGGAGACCCAGTACTTC. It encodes CASSPSGETQYF.

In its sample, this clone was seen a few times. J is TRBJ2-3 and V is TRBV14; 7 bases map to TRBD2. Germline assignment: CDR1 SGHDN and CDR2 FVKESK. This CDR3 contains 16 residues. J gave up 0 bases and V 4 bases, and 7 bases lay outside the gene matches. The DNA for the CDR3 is TGTGCCAGCAGCCGGGACTATTACGAAAGCACAGATACGCAGTATTTT. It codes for CASSRDYYESTDTQYF.

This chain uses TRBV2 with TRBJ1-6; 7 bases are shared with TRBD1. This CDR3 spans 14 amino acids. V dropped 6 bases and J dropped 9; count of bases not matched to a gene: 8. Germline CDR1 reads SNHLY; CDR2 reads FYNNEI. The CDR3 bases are TGTGCCAGCAGCGTGACAGGGTTGGGTTCACCCCTCCACTTT. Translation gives CASSVTGLGSPLHF.

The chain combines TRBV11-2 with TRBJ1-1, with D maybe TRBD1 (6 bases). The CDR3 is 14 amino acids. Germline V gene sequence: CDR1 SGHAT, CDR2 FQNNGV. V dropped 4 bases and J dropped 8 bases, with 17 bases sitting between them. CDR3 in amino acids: CASSSVKGTREAFF. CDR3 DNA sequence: TGTGCCAGCAGCTCCGTTAAAGGGACAAGAGAAGCTTTCTTT.

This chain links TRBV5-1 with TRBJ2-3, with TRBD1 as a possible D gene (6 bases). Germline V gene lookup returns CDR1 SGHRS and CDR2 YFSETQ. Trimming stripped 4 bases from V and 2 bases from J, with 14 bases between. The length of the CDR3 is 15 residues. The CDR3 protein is CASSPGQPATDTQYF. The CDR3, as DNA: TGCGCCAGCAGCCCAGGACAGCCAGCCACAGATACGCAGTATTTT.

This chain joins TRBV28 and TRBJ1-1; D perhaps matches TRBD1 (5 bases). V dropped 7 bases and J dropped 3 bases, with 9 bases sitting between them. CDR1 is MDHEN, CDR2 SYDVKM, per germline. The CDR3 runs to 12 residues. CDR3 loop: CASIVGDTEAFF. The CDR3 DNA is TGTGCCAGCATCGTAGGGGACACTGAAGCTTTCTTT.

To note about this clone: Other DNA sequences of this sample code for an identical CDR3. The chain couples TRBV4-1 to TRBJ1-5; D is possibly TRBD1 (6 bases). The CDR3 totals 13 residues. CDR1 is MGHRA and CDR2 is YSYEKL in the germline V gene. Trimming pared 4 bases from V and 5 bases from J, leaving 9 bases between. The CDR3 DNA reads TGCGCCAGCAGCCCACAGGGAGATCAGCCCCAGCATTTT. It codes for CASSPQGDQPQHF.

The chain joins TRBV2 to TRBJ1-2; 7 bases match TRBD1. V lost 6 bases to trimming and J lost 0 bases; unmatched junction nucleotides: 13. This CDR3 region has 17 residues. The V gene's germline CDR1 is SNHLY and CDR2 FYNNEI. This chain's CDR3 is CASSSPGTVIANYGYTF. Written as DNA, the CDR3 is TGTGCCAGCAGCTCCCCAGGGACAGTCATCGCTAACTATGGCTACACCTTC.

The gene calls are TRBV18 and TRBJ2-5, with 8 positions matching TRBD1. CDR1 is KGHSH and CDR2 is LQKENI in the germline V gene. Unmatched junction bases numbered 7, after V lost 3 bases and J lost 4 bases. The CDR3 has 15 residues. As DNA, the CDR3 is TGTGCCAGCTCACCCCCGGACAGGGCAGGAGAGACCCAGTACTTC. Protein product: CASSPPDRAGETQYF.

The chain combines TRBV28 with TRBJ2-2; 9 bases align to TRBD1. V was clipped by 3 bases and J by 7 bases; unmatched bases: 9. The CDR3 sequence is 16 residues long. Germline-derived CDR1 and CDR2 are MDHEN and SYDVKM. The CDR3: CASSLIWTGDSGELFF. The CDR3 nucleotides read TGTGCCAGCAGTTTGATTTGGACAGGGGATAGCGGGGAGCTGTTTTTT.

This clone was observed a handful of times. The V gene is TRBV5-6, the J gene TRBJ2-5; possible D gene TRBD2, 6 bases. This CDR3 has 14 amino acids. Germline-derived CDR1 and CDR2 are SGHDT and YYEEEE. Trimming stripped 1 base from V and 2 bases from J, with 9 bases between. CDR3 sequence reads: CASSLFGGQETQYF. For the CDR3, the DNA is TGTGCCAGCAGCTTGTTTGGGGGGCAAGAGACCCAGTACTTC. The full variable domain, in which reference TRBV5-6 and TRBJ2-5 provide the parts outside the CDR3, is DAGVTQSPTHLIKTRGQQVTLRCSPKSGHDTVSWYQQALGQGPQFIFQYYEEEERQRGNFPDRFSGHQFPNYSSELNVNALLLGDSALYLCASSLFGGQETQYFGPGTRLLVL.

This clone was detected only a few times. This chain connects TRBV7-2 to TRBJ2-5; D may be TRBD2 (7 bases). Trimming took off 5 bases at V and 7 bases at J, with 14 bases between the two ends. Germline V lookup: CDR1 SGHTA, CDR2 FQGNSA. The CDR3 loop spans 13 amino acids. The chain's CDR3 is CASSPHREGTQYF. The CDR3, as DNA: TGTGCCAGCAGCCCCCACAGGGAGGGGACCCAGTACTTC.

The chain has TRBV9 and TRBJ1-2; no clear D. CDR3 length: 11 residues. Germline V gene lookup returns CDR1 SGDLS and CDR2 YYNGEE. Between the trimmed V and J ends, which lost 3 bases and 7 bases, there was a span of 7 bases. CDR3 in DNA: TGTGCCAGCAGCGCCAAAGCTGGCTACACCTTC. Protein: CASSAKAGYTF.

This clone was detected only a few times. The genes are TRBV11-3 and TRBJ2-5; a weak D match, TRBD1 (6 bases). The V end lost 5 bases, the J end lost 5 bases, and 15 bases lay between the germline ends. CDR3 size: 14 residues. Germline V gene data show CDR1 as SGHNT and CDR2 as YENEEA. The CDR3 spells CASSVIQGLETQYF. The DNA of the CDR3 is TGTGCCAGCAGCGTTATACAGGGTCTGGAGACCCAGTACTTC.

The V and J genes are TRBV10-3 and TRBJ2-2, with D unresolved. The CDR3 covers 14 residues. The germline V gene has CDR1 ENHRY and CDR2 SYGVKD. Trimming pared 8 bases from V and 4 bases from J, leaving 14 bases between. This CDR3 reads CAIALPTSTGELFF. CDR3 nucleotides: TGTGCCATCGCACTACCGACGAGCACCGGGGAGCTGTTTTTT.

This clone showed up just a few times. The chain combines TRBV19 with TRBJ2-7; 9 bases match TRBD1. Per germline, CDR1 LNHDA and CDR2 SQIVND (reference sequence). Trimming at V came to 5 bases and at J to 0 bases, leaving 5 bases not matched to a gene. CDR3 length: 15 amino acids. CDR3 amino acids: CASSADRGGSYEQYF. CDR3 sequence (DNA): TGTGCCAGTAGTGCGGACAGGGGAGGCTCCTACGAGCAGTACTTC.

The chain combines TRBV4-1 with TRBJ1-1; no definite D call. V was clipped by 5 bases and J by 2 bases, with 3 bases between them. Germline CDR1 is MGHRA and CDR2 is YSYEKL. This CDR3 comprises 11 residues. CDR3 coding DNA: TGCGCCAGCAGCATTAACACTGAAGCTTTCTTT. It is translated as CASSINTEAFF.

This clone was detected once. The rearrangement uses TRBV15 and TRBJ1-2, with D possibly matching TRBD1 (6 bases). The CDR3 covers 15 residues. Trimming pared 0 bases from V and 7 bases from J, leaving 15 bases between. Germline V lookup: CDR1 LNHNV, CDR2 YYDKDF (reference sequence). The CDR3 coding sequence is TGTGCCACCAGCAGAGAGGGTTGGGGGCGTCGTGGCTACACCTTC. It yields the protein CATSREGWGRRGYTF.

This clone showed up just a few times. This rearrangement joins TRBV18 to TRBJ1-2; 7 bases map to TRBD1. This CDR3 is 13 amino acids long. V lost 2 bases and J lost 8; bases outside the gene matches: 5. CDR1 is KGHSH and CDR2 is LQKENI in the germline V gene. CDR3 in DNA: TGTGCCAGCTCACCAGACAGGGAGAGAGGCTACACCTTC. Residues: CASSPDRERGYTF.

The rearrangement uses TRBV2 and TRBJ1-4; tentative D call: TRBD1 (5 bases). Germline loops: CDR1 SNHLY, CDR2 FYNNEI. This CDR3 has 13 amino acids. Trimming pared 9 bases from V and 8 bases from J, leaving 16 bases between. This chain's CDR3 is CASQGDRREKLFF. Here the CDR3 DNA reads TGTGCCAGTCAGGGTGACCGCCGGGAAAAACTGTTTTTT.

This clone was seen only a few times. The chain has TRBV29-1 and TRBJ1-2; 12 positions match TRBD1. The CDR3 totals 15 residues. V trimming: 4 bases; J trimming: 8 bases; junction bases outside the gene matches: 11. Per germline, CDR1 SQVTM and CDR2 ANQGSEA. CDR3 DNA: TGCAGCGTTGGAGGGACAGGGGGCGTCTTGGGCGGCTACACCTTC. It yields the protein CSVGGTGGVLGGYTF. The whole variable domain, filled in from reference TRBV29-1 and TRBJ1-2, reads SAVISQKPSRDICQRGTSLTIQCQVDSQVTMMFWYRQQPGQSLTLIATANQGSEATYESGFVIDKFPISRPNLTFSTLTVSNMSPEDSSIYLCSVGGTGGVLGGYTFGSGTRLTVV.

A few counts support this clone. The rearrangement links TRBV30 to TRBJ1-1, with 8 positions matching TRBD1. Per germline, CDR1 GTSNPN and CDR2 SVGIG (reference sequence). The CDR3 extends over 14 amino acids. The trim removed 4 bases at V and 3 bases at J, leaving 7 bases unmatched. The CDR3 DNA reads TGTGCCTGGACCAGGGACAGGCGGCACACTGAAGCTTTCTTT. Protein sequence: CAWTRDRRHTEAFF.